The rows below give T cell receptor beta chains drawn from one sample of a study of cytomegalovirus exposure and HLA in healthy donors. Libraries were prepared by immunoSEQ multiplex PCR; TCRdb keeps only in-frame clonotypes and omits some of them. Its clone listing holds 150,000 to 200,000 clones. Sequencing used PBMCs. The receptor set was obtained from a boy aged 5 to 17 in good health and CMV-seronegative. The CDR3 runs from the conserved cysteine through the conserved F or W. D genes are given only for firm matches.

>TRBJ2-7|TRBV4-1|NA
TGCGCCAGCAGCCAAGAATACGCTGTGGTATACGAGCAGTACTTC
CASSQEYAVVYEQYF
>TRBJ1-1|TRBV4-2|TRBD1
TGTGCCAGCAGCCAAACTGACAGGGGAGCAACTGAAGCTTTCTTT
CASSQTDRGATEAFF
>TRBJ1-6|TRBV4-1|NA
TGCGCCAGCAGCCAAGGCCATACAGGGAATAATTCACCCCTCCACTTT
CASSQGHTGNNSPLHF
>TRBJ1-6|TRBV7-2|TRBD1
TGTGCCAGCAGCTCCCTGGGACAGGGGGCAGGATCACCCCTCCACTTT
CASSSLGQGAGSPLHF
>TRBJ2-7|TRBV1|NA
TGCACCAGCAGCCAAGAAGATGGCGCTAGCGGGGGCCACGAGCAGTACTTC
CTSSQEDGASGGHEQYF
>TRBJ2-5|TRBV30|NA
TGTGCCTGGAGTGTACCAGGGGGGCAAGAGACCCAGTACTTC
CAWSVPGGQETQYF
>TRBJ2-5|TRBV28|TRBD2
TGTGCCAGCAGTCAAATCCCCTTGGGCGGGGGGACCCAGTACTTC
CASSQIPLGGGTQYF
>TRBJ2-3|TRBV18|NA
TGTGCCAGCTCCCCCCCGGTCACAGATACGCAGTATTTT
CASSPPVTDTQYF
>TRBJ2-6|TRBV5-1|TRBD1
TGCGCCAGCAGCACAGGGGGCCCTGGGGCCAACGTCCTGACTTTC
CASSTGGPGANVLTF
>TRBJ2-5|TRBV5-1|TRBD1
TGCGCCAGCAGCCGCGACAGGGAGGAGACCCAGTACTTC
CASSRDREETQYF
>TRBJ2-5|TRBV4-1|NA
TGCGCCAGCAGCCTCCCCGGGGTGGGGGAGACCCAGTACTTC
CASSLPGVGETQYF
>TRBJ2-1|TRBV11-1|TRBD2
TGTGCCAGCAGCCTCCAGACTAGCGAGAGCTCCTACAATGAGCAGTTCTTC
CASSLQTSESSYNEQFF
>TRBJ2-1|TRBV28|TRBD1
TGTGCCAGCAGTTTACAGGGGGACAATGAGCAGTTCTTC
CASSLQGDNEQFF
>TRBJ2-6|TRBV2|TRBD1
TGTGCCAGCACCCGGGACAGGGCCTCTGGGGCCAACGTCCTGACTTTC
CASTRDRASGANVLTF
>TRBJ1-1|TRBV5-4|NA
TGTGCCAGCAGCTCAAGAGGGGTCGGGAGTGAAGCTTTCTTT
CASSSRGVGSEAFF
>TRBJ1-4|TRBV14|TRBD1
TGTGCCAGCAGCCAAGTACGGACAGGCAAACTGTTTTTT
CASSQVRTGKLFF
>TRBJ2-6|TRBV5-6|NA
TGTGCCAGCAGCTCGTTCGGGACTTGGGGGAGCTCTGGGGCCAACGTCCTGACTTTC
CASSSFGTWGSSGANVLTF
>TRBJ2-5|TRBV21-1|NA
TGTGCCAGCAGCACCCTACCTACCCCGGGACTAGCGGGGGGCGGAGAGACCCAGTACTTC
CASSTLPTPGLAGGGETQYF
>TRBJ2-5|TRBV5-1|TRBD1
TGCGCCAGCAGCTTCGACAGGGGTTTGGAGACCCAGTACTTC
CASSFDRGLETQYF
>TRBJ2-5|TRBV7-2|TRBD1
TGTGCCAGCAGCTTCGACAGGGGATGGGAGACCCAGTACTTC
CASSFDRGWETQYF
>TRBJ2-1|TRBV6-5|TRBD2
TGTGCCAGCAAAGGGACTAGCGGGGCCTGGAATGAGCAGTTCTTC
CASKGTSGAWNEQFF
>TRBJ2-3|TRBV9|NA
TGTGCCAGCAGCGTCCGGGGGAATCTCGCAGATACGCAGTATTTT
CASSVRGNLADTQYF
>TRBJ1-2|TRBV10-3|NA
TGTGCCATCAGTGACGGTAGCCAATGGGGCTACACCTTC
CAISDGSQWGYTF
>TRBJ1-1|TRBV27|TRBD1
TGTGCCAGCAGTCCCCACCACGGACAGGGGGCTGCCACTGAAGCTTTCTTT
CASSPHHGQGAATEAFF
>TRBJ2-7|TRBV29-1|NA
TGCAGCGTTATACCCCGACTAGATTTCTCCTACGAGCAGTACTTC
CSVIPRLDFSYEQYF
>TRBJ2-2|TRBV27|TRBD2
TGTGCCAGCAGTCCGAGACTAGCGGGGGGGCGGACCGGGGAGCTGTTTTTT
CASSPRLAGGRTGELFF
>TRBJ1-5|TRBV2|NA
TGTGCCAGCAGCCAGGGAAGCAATCAGCCCCAGCATTTT
CASSQGSNQPQHF
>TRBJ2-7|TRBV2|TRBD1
TGTGCCAGCAGTACCATAGTACAGGGGGGAGAGCAGTACTTC
CASSTIVQGGEQYF
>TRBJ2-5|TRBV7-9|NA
TGTGCCAGCAGCTTAGAAGGGGAGGTATTTGAGACCCAGTACTTC
CASSLEGEVFETQYF
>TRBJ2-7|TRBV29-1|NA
TGCAGCGTTCAGGCCACGACCTACGAGCAGTACTTC
CSVQATTYEQYF
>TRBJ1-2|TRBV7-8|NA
TGTGCCAGCAGCTTAGCAGCGGCTAACTATGGCTACACCTTC
CASSLAAANYGYTF
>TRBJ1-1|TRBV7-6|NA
TGTGCCAGCAGCTTAGGTTCGGTGAACACTGAAGCTTTCTTT
CASSLGSVNTEAFF
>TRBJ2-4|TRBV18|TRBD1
TGTGCCAGCTCTACCGGGACAGGGGTGGCCATTCAGTACTTC
CASSTGTGVAIQYF
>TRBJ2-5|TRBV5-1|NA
TGCGCCAGCAGCTTGCGCAGCCAAGAGACCCAGTACTTC
CASSLRSQETQYF
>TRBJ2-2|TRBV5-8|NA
TGTGCCAGCAGCTTGGGGACTTTCCCTACCACCGGGGAGCTGTTTTTT
CASSLGTFPTTGELFF